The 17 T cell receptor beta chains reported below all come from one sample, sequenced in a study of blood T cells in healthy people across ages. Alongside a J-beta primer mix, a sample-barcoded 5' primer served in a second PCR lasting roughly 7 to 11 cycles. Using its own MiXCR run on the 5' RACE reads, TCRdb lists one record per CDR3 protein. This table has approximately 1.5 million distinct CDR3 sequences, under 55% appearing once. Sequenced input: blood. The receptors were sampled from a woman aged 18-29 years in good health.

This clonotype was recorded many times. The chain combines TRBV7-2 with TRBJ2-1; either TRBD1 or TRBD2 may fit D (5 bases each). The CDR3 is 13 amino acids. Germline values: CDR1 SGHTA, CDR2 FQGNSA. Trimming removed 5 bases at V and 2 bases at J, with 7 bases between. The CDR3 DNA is TGTGCCAGCAGCCGGGACGCCTACAATGAGCAGTTCTTC. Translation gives CASSRDAYNEQFF.

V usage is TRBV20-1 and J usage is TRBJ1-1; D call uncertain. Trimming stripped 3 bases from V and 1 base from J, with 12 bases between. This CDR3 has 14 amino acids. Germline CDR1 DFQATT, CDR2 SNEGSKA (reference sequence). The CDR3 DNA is TGCAGTGCTAGTCTCGGCATTGCGAACACTGAAGCTTTCTTT. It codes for CSASLGIANTEAFF.

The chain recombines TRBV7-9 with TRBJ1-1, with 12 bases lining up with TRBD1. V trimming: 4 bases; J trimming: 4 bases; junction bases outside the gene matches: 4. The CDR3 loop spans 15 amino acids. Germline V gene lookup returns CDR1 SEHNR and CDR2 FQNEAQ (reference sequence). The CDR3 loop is CASSSPGQGATEAFF. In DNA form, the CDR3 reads TGTGCCAGCAGCTCCCCGGGACAGGGGGCCACTGAAGCTTTCTTT.

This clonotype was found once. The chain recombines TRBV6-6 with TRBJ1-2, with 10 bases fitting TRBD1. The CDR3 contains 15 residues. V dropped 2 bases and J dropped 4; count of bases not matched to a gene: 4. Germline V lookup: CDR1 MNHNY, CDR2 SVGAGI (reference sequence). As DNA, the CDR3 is TGTGCCAGCAGTTACCGTAGACAGGGGGCCTATGGCTACACCTTC. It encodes CASSYRRQGAYGYTF.

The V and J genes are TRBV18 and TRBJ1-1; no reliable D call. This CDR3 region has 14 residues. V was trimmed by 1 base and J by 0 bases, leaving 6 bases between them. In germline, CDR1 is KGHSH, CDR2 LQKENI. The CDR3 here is CASSPLKLNTEAFF. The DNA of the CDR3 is TGTGCCAGCTCACCACTAAAGCTGAACACTGAAGCTTTCTTT.

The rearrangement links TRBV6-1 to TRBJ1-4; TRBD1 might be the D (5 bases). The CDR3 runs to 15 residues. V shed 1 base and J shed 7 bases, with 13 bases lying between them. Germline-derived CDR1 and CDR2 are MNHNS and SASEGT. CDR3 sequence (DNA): TGTGCCAGCAGTGAAGGTCTGGGGCGGCGTGAAAAACTGTTTTTT. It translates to CASSEGLGRREKLFF.

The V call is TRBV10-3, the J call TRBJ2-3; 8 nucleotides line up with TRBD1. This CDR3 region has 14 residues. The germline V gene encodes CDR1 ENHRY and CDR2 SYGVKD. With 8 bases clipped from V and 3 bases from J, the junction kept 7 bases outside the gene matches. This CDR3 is CAIGDRRETDTQYF. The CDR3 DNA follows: TGTGCCATCGGGGACAGGAGGGAAACAGATACGCAGTATTTT.

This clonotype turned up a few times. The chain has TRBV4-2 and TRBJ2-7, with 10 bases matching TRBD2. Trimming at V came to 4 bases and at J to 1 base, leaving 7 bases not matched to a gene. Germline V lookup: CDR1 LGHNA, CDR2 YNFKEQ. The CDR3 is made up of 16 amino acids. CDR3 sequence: CASSLGVAGGSYEQYF. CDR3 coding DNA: TGTGCCAGCAGCCTTGGGGTAGCGGGAGGATCCTACGAGCAGTACTTC.

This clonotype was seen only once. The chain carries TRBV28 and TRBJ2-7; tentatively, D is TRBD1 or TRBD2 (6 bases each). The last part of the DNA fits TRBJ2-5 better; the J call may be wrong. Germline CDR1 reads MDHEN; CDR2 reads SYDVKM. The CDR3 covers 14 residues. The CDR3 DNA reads TGTGCCAGCAGCACACAGGGACTTATGGAGACCCAGTACTTC. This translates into CASSTQGLMETQYF.

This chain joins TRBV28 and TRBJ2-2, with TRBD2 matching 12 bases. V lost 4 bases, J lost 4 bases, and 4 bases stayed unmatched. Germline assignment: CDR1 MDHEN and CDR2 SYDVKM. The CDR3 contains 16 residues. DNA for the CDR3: TGTGCCAGCAGTTCCCCGGGACTAGCGGGCACCGGGGAGCTGTTTTTT. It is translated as CASSSPGLAGTGELFF.

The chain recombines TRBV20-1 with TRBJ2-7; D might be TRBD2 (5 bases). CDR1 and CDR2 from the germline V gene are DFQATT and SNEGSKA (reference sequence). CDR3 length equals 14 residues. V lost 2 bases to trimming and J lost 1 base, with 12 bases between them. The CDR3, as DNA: TGCAGTGCTAGAAGGCGAGCGGAATCCTACGAGCAGTACTTC. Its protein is CSARRRAESYEQYF.

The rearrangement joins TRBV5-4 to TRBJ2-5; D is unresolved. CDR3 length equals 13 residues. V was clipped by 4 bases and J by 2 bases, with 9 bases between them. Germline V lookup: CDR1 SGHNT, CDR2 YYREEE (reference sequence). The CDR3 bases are TGTGCCAGCAGCATGACGAATCAAGAGACCCAGTACTTC. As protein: CASSMTNQETQYF.

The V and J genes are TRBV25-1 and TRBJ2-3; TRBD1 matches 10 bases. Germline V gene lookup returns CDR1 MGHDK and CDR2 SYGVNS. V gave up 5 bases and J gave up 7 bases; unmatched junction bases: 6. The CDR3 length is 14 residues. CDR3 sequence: CASSPGTGAYTQYF. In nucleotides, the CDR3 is TGTGCCAGCAGTCCCGGGACAGGGGCTTATACGCAGTATTTT.

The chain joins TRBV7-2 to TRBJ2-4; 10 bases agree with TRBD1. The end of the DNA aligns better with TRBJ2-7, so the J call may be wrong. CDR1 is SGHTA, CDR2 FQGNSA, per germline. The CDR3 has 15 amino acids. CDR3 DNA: TGTGCCAGCAGCTTTGGGACAGGGGAGATCTACGAGCAGTACTTC. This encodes CASSFGTGEIYEQYF.

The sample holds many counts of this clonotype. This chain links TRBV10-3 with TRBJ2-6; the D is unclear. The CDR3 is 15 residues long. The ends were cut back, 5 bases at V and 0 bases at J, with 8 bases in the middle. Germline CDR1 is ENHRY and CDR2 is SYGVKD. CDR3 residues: CAISQDPSGANVLTF. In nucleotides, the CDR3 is TGTGCCATCAGTCAGGACCCCTCTGGGGCCAACGTCCTGACTTTC.

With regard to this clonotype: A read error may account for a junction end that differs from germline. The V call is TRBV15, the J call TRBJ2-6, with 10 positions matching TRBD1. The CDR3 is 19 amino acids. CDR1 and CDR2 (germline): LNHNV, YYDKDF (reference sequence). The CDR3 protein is CATSRPSTGGFTGDNVLTF. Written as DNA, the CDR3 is TGTGCCACCAGCAGACCTTCGACAGGGGGCTTTACTGGGGACAACGTCCTGACTTTC.

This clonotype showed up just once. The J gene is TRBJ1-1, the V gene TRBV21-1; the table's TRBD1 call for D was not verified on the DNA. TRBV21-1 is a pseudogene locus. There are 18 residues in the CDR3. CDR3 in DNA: TGTGCCAGCAGCAGGGAGGACATATCCAGGGGGCTTGACACTGAAGCTTTCTTT. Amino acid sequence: CASSREDISRGLDTEAFF.